These 31 T cell receptor beta chains were all obtained from the same sample, sequenced in a study of blood T cell repertoires in COVID-19. The table came from immunoSEQ multiplex PCR; TCRdb's copy has only in-frame clones and leaves some out. The sample holds roughly 64,000 clones, under 90% seen once. Sequenced sample: peripheral blood. The receptor source for this set is a man aged 50 to 60 with active COVID-19.

This sequence joins TRBV7-3 and TRBJ2-3; tentative D call: TRBD2 (6 bases). Germline CDR1 is SGHTA and CDR2 is FQGTGA. V was shortened by 7 bases and J by 2 bases, with 19 bases between the two germline ends. The CDR3 has 16 residues. The DNA for the CDR3 is TGTGCCAGCATCATGAGCGGGCGGGCAACCACAGATACGCAGTATTTT. It yields the protein CASIMSGRATTDTQYF.

This chain joins TRBV6-5 and TRBJ1-1; possibly TRBD1 for D (6 bases). Germline assignment: CDR1 MNHEY and CDR2 SVGAGI. V gave up 6 bases and J gave up 5 bases, with 19 bases separating them. This CDR3 has 15 amino acids. CDR3 bases: TGTGCCAGCAGCTTCGCAGGGGATGGAAAAACTGAAGCTTTCTTT. It codes for CASSFAGDGKTEAFF.

J is TRBJ2-2 and V is TRBV30, with a tentative D call TRBD1 (7 bases). V gave up 0 bases and J gave up 7 bases, with 21 bases separating them. Per the germline V gene, CDR1 is GTSNPN and CDR2 is SVGIG (reference sequence). The CDR3 is made up of 17 amino acids. CDR3 sequence (DNA): TGTGCCTGGAGTGTACGATCTCCAGGGGGGATGATCGGGGAGCTGTTTTTT. The encoded protein is CAWSVRSPGGMIGELFF. The whole variable domain, filled in from reference TRBV30 and TRBJ2-2, reads SQTIHQWPATLVQPVGSPLSLECTVEGTSNPNLYWYRQAAGRGLQLLFYSVGIGQISSEVPQNLSASRPQDRQFILSSKKLLLSDSGFYLCAWSVRSPGGMIGELFFGEGSRLTVL.

V is TRBV5-5 and J is TRBJ2-3; 13 positions match TRBD2. The CDR3 contains 14 residues. CDR1 SGHKS and CDR2 YYEKEE come from the germline V gene (reference sequence). The V segment lost 4 bases and the J segment 8 bases; nucleotides outside the gene matches: 4. The CDR3 reads CASSPGTSGATQYF. CDR3 sequence (DNA): TGTGCCAGCAGCCCCGGGACTAGCGGGGCTACGCAGTATTTT.

The chain joins TRBV19 to TRBJ1-5; TRBD1 aligns across 7 bases. After removal of 4 bases from V and 5 bases from J, the junction contained 8 bases not matched to a gene. This CDR3 is built from 15 residues. Germline-derived CDR1 and CDR2 are LNHDA and SQIVND (reference sequence). The CDR3 nucleotides are TGTGCCAGTAGTACCGACAGGGATCGTGATCAGCCCCAGCATTTT. Protein sequence: CASSTDRDRDQPQHF. Complete variable domain (other parts from reference TRBV19 and TRBJ1-5): DGGITQSPKYLFRKEGQNVTLSCEQNLNHDAMYWYRQDPGQGLRLIYYSQIVNDFQKGDIAEGYSVSREKKESFPLTVTSAQKNPTAFYLCASSTDRDRDQPQHFGDGTRLSIL.

The V gene is TRBV7-9, the J gene TRBJ2-7, with TRBD1 matching 7 bases. The CDR3 totals 14 residues. Germline V gene data show CDR1 as SEHNR and CDR2 as FQNEAQ (reference sequence). V lost 4 bases and J lost 0; bases outside the gene matches: 3. The CDR3 region has the DNA TGTGCCAGCAGCTCCAGGGACAGCTCCTACGAGCAGTACTTC. Its protein is CASSSRDSSYEQYF.

This chain joins TRBV4-1 and TRBJ2-7, with a weak D call TRBD1 (5 bases). The V end lost 3 bases, the J end lost 2 bases, and 14 bases lay between the germline ends. This CDR3 contains 15 residues. Germline V gene sequence: CDR1 MGHRA, CDR2 YSYEKL. CDR3 amino acids: CASSHDSPGTYEQYF. The CDR3 coding sequence is TGCGCCAGCAGCCACGACAGCCCCGGAACCTACGAGCAGTACTTC.

J is TRBJ2-5 and V is TRBV7-9, with unresolved D. CDR3 length equals 14 residues. Germline CDR1 is SEHNR and CDR2 is FQNEAQ (reference sequence). V was trimmed by 1 base and J by 0 bases, leaving 6 bases between them. CDR3 coding DNA: TGTGCCAGCAGCTTAGGAACGGACCAAGAGACCCAGTACTTC. Translating it yields CASSLGTDQETQYF.

The chain combines TRBV20-1 with TRBJ2-2; D unclear. CDR3 size: 11 residues. The germline CDR1 and CDR2 sequences are DFQATT and SNEGSKA (reference sequence). Trimming cost V 5 bases and J 7 bases, with 8 bases left between them. The CDR3 nucleotides read TGCAGTGCTCGACTGCGCGGGGAGCTGTTTTTT. Protein sequence: CSARLRGELFF.

V usage is TRBV25-1 and J usage is TRBJ1-2; 8 bases agree with TRBD1. This CDR3 comprises 13 residues. Germline CDR1 and CDR2: MGHDK and SYGVNS. J lost 8 bases, V lost 8 bases, and 10 bases had no gene match. CDR3 residues: CASSRTGGNGYTF. DNA for the CDR3: TGTGCCAGCTCCAGAACAGGGGGAAACGGCTACACCTTC.

This sequence joins TRBV30 and TRBJ1-1; no reliable D call. The V and J ends lost 4 bases and 0 bases respectively, with 12 bases between them. This CDR3 is 14 amino acids long. Germline V gene data show CDR1 as GTSNPN and CDR2 as SVGIG (reference sequence). This CDR3 reads CAWKNGPLNTEAFF. The DNA of the CDR3 is TGTGCCTGGAAAAATGGCCCCCTGAACACTGAAGCTTTCTTT.

This clone has more than one count but fewer than ten. V is TRBV18 and J is TRBJ1-2; D unclear. The CDR3 contains 15 residues. Germline lookup yields CDR1 KGHSH and CDR2 LQKENI. Between the trimmed V and J ends, which lost 3 bases and 9 bases, there was a span of 20 bases. The CDR3 region has the DNA TGTGCCAGCTCACCCCAGGATAAACAGCGGCGGAGCTACACCTTC. Protein product: CASSPQDKQRRSYTF.

In its sample, this clone was seen once. This chain connects TRBV7-2 to TRBJ1-1, with D maybe TRBD1 (5 bases). Germline V lookup: CDR1 SGHTA, CDR2 FQGNSA. Trimming cost V 0 bases and J 4 bases, with 15 bases left between them. The CDR3 spans 16 residues. CDR3 coding DNA: TGTGCCAGCAGCTTAGCGGGGAGGAGGGGAGGCACTGAAGCTTTCTTT. Encoded protein: CASSLAGRRGGTEAFF. The full variable domain, its missing parts supplied by reference TRBV7-2 and TRBJ1-1, is GAGVSQSPSNKVTEKGKDVELRCDPISGHTALYWYRQSLGQGLEFLIYFQGNSAPDKSGLPSDRFSAERTGGSVSTLTIQRTQQEDSAVYLCASSLAGRRGGTEAFFGQGTRLTVV.

The chain recombines TRBV28 with TRBJ1-1; 9 bases match TRBD1. V dropped 6 bases and J dropped 4; count of bases not matched to a gene: 0. Germline V CDR1 and CDR2: MDHEN, SYDVKM. This CDR3 comprises 12 residues. The CDR3 coding sequence is TGTGCCAGCAGGACAGGGGGCACTGAAGCTTTCTTT. Amino acids: CASRTGGTEAFF.

The chain is built from TRBV6-2 or TRBV6-3 and TRBJ2-5, with 9 bases matching TRBD2. The V and J ends lost 6 bases and 1 base, in that order; junction bases with no gene match: 18. CDR3 length equals 19 residues. CDR1 is MNHEY and CDR2 is SVGEGT in the germline V gene. CDR3 coding DNA: TGTGCCAGCAGACCTTTTAGGCCTGGACTAGCGCTATTCCAAGAGACCCAGTACTTC. Translating it yields CASRPFRPGLALFQETQYF.

The DNA for the CDR3 is TGCGCCAGCAGCCACACGTCACTGGAGAATGAGCAGTTCTTC. It encodes CASSHTSLENEQFF. The genes are TRBV4-3 and TRBJ2-1; unclear D gene. The V end was cut by 3 bases, the J end by 7 bases, with 13 bases between. The CDR3 has 14 amino acids. CDR1 LGHNA and CDR2 YSLEER come from the germline V gene.

The chain recombines TRBV6-5 with TRBJ2-2, with 8 bases identical to TRBD2. The CDR3 is 15 residues long. V shed 7 bases, J shed 6 bases, and the junction held 10 bases outside the gene matches. Germline lookup yields CDR1 MNHEY and CDR2 SVGAGI. The CDR3 reads CASKITGGPSGELFF. In nucleotides, the CDR3 is TGTGCCAGCAAAATCACGGGGGGGCCGTCCGGGGAGCTGTTTTTT.

The V gene is TRBV7-2, the J gene TRBJ2-5; 11 bases match TRBD2. V trimming: 3 bases; J trimming: 2 bases; junction bases outside the gene matches: 5. This CDR3 is 16 amino acids long. Germline CDR1 is SGHTA and CDR2 is FQGNSA. CDR3 region: CASSFQLAGGQETQYF. The CDR3 DNA sequence: TGTGCCAGCAGCTTTCAGCTAGCGGGGGGACAAGAGACCCAGTACTTC.

The chain uses TRBV27 and TRBJ2-7; 11 bases are shared with TRBD2. The CDR3 runs to 14 residues. Germline V lookup: CDR1 MNHEY, CDR2 SMNVEV (reference sequence). V lost 3 bases, J lost 3 bases, and 1 base stayed unmatched. CDR3 coding DNA: TGTGCCAGCAGTTTTCTAGCGGGGGGCTACGAGCAGTACTTC. Protein product: CASSFLAGGYEQYF.

The CDR3 nucleotides read TGTGCCAGCTCACCAGCCGGAGGAGTCTACGAGCAGTACTTC. Its protein is CASSPAGGVYEQYF. This rearrangement joins TRBV18 to TRBJ2-7, with a weak D call TRBD2 (5 bases). With 2 bases removed from V and 3 bases from J, the gap between germline ends came to 11 bases. The CDR3 spans 14 residues. Germline V gene data show CDR1 as KGHSH and CDR2 as LQKENI.

The chain carries TRBV11-3 and TRBJ2-7, with 7 bases that match TRBD2. Losses at the gene ends were 4 bases for V and 1 base for J; bases not matched to a gene: 7. The CDR3 is 15 amino acids. Germline CDR1 and CDR2: SGHNT and YENEEA. The CDR3 nucleotides are TGTGCCAGCAGCTCCGGCGGGAGCGCTTCCTACGAGCAGTACTTC. This gives the protein CASSSGGSASYEQYF.

This rearrangement joins TRBV5-1 to TRBJ1-1; 7 bases align to TRBD1. CDR3 length: 14 amino acids. Germline CDR1 SGHRS, CDR2 YFSETQ. Trimming cost V 5 bases and J 1 base; bases outside gene matches: 5. The CDR3 here is CASRGDSWNTEAFF. The DNA of the CDR3 is TGCGCCAGCAGGGGGGACAGTTGGAACACTGAAGCTTTCTTT.

This clone was counted a single time. The J gene is TRBJ2-5, the V gene TRBV2, with D perhaps TRBD2 (6 bases). CDR1 and CDR2 from the germline V gene are SNHLY and FYNNEI. V lost 2 bases and J 1 base, leaving 11 bases between the germline ends. The CDR3 runs to 15 residues. This CDR3 is CASSETGRGQETQYF. Written as DNA, the CDR3 is TGTGCCAGCAGTGAAACGGGGCGGGGCCAAGAGACCCAGTACTTC.

The chain uses TRBV7-2 and TRBJ2-2; possible D gene TRBD1, 5 bases. The V and J ends lost 6 bases and 6 bases respectively, with 11 bases between them. The CDR3 is made up of 13 amino acids. Per the germline V gene, CDR1 is SGHTA and CDR2 is FQGNSA. The CDR3 region has the DNA TGTGCCAGCAGTTCTAGGGGTGCCGGGGAGCTGTTTTTT. Translation gives CASSSRGAGELFF.

This clone was counted a single time. This chain joins TRBV7-6 and TRBJ2-2, with TRBD1 matching over 12 bases. The CDR3 is made up of 17 amino acids. The ends lost 4 bases at V and 7 bases at J; junction bases unmatched: 10. Germline CDR1 reads SGHVS; CDR2 reads FNYEAQ. The CDR3 bases are TGTGCCAGCAGCTCCACTCCGGGACAGGGGGCGTTCGGGGAGCTGTTTTTT. Its protein is CASSSTPGQGAFGELFF.

This chain links TRBV5-1 with TRBJ2-2; D gene uncertain. From germline, CDR1 is SGHRS and CDR2 YFSETQ. The CDR3 contains 11 residues. V lost 2 bases and J lost 6, with 2 bases in between. The CDR3 region has the DNA TGCGCCAGCAGCTTCGCCGGGGAGCTGTTTTTT. As protein: CASSFAGELFF.

This chain links TRBV7-2 with TRBJ1-2; D call uncertain. The CDR3 totals 13 residues. V gave up 5 bases and J gave up 2 bases, with 9 bases separating them. Germline V gives CDR1 SGHTA, CDR2 FQGNSA. DNA for the CDR3: TGTGCCAGCAGCCCCTCCGGGAACTATGGCTACACCTTC. Protein: CASSPSGNYGYTF.

The chain is built from TRBV5-5 and TRBJ2-1, with 8 positions matching TRBD2. Trimming took 4 bases from V and 9 from J; bases not matched to a gene: 12. Per the germline V gene, CDR1 is SGHKS and CDR2 is YYEKEE (reference sequence). The CDR3 totals 15 residues. The CDR3 DNA sequence: TGTGCCAGCAGCCCGGCGGGACTAGGGAATCGTGAGCAGTTCTTC. It is translated as CASSPAGLGNREQFF.

The V and J genes are TRBV2 and TRBJ2-7, with TRBD1 matching 7 bases. V shed 6 bases and J 4 bases; nucleotides not matched to a gene: 12. The CDR3 consists of 15 residues. Germline loops: CDR1 SNHLY, CDR2 FYNNEI. The CDR3 here is CASRLTGTELYEQYF. The DNA of the CDR3 is TGTGCCAGCAGGCTAACCGGGACAGAGCTATACGAGCAGTACTTC.

J is TRBJ2-3 and V is TRBV6-5; TRBD2 matches 8 bases. The junction had 8 bases not matched to a gene; V was cut back by 2 bases and J by 4 bases. The CDR3 runs 16 residues. From germline, CDR1 is MNHEY and CDR2 SVGAGI. Here the CDR3 reads CASSYQAGESADTQYF. CDR3 DNA sequence: TGTGCCAGCAGTTACCAAGCGGGAGAGTCTGCAGATACGCAGTATTTT.

This sequence joins TRBV6-4 and TRBJ2-3; D might be TRBD2 (7 bases). The CDR3 contains 14 residues. Deletions cut 6 bases from V and 9 bases from J, with 19 bases between. Germline V lookup: CDR1 MRHNA, CDR2 SNTAGT. CDR3 amino acids: CASSEGGAEGTQYF. CDR3 nucleotide sequence: TGTGCCAGCAGCGAGGGGGGGGCCGAAGGAACGCAGTATTTT.